One and the same sample provided the 19 T cell receptor beta chains below, sequenced in a study of T cells expressing NK-cell markers. TCRdb re-called the 5' RACE reads and shows each CDR3 protein once, DNA omitted. The sample has 400,000 to 550,000 distinct CDR3 sequences. Input material: blood T cells: a sorted CD56 or NKG2C T cell subset, CD4+ or CD8+ T cells, or bulk PBMC T cells (not recorded which). The receptors originated from a woman aged 18-69 years in good health.

Here the CDR3 reads CSARDLRLQGQFF. The chain employs TRBV20-1 and TRBJ2-1; checking the TCRdb D call of TRBD1 is not possible without DNA. The CDR3 consists of 13 residues. CDR1 is DFQATT and CDR2 is SNEGSKA in the germline V gene (reference sequence).

CDR3 region: CASSLSRSGYEQFF. The chain combines TRBV7-2 with TRBJ2-1; the TCRdb D gene call, TRBD1, has no DNA to confirm it. The germline CDR1 and CDR2 sequences are SGHTA and FQGNSA. The CDR3 covers 14 residues.

This chain joins TRBV7-2 and TRBJ2-3. The CDR3 is made up of 12 amino acids. Germline V lookup: CDR1 SGHTA, CDR2 FQGNSA. CDR3 loop: CASSWWSDTQYF.

The chain combines TRBV5-1 with TRBJ1-2; TCRdb's D call of TRBD1 is untestable without DNA. This CDR3 is 12 amino acids long. Germline CDR1 SGHRS, CDR2 YFSETQ. CDR3 region: CASSWTGEGYTF.

This chain uses TRBV4-2 with TRBJ2-2; the TRBD2 assignment by TCRdb is unverifiable without DNA. Germline CDR1 LGHNA, CDR2 YNFKEQ. The CDR3 length is 15 residues. CDR3 protein: CASSQETASGGELFF.

The chain couples TRBV25-1 to TRBJ2-3; TCRdb selects TRBD1, and the lack of DNA leaves this call unchecked. This CDR3 is 15 amino acids long. Germline CDR1 reads MGHDK; CDR2 reads SYGVNS. CDR3 sequence reads: CASSDPGTGLDTQYF.

This chain uses TRBV12-3 or TRBV12-4 with TRBJ2-3. There are 11 residues in the CDR3. The CDR3 spells CASRQTDTQYF.

The chain's CDR3 is CASSEALHERSSPGVGDTQYF. The chain joins TRBV6-1 to TRBJ2-3; checking the TCRdb D call of TRBD1 is not possible without DNA. Germline-derived CDR1 and CDR2 are MNHNS and SASEGT. The CDR3 totals 21 residues.

This chain joins TRBV13 and TRBJ1-2; TCRdb picks TRBD1, but there is no DNA to check that call. CDR1 is PRHDT and CDR2 is FYEKMQ in the germline V gene (reference sequence). The CDR3 length is 15 residues. CDR3 sequence: CASSLDGQTNYGYTF.

The chain recombines TRBV20-1 with TRBJ2-1; TCRdb outputs TRBD2, but without DNA this stays unchecked. The germline V gene has CDR1 DFQATT and CDR2 SNEGSKA (reference sequence). The CDR3 covers 17 residues. The CDR3 sequence is CSASTLELAGPYNEQFF.

The chain recombines TRBV19 with TRBJ2-2. CDR1 and CDR2 from the germline V gene are LNHDA and SQIVND (reference sequence). This CDR3 has 15 amino acids. The CDR3 is CASSIDRPNTGELFF.

The rearrangement links TRBV11-2 to TRBJ2-1; TCRdb returns TRBD2, unconfirmable since there is no DNA. This CDR3 is built from 16 residues. CDR1 is SGHAT and CDR2 is FQNNGV in the germline V gene. The CDR3 sequence is CASSSLGSGGYNEQFF.

The V and J genes are TRBV9 and TRBJ2-5; TCRdb gives TRBD2 as the D gene, but with no DNA this cannot be confirmed. The CDR3 is 15 amino acids. Germline CDR1 reads SGDLS; CDR2 reads YYNGEE. This CDR3 reads CASSVETSGGETQYF. The full variable domain, rest sourced from reference TRBV9 and TRBJ2-5, is DSGVTQTPKHLITATGQRVTLRCSPRSGDLSVYWYQQSLDQGLQFLIQYYNGEERAKGNILERFSAQQFPDLHSELNLSSLELGDSALYFCASSVETSGGETQYFGPGTRLLVL.

This chain links TRBV4-3 with TRBJ1-3; TCRdb lists TRBD1, though no DNA is available to test this call. This CDR3 has 13 residues. Germline V gene data show CDR1 as LGHNA and CDR2 as YSLEER. The CDR3 here is CASAAGAGNTIYF.

The chain employs TRBV4-3 and TRBJ1-1; the D call from TCRdb, TRBD1, cannot be confirmed without DNA. The CDR3 contains 14 residues. Germline CDR1 and CDR2: LGHNA and YSLEER. CDR3 in amino acids: CASSQGQYNTEAFF.

The rearrangement joins TRBV6-4 to TRBJ2-7; as DNA is missing, the TRBD1 call by TCRdb cannot be tested. Germline V gene data show CDR1 as MRHNA and CDR2 as SNTAGT. The CDR3 consists of 13 residues. The CDR3 protein is CASSDAPDTVQYF.

The chain links TRBV5-1 to TRBJ2-1. CDR3 size: 16 residues. CDR1 is SGHRS, CDR2 YFSETQ, per germline. CDR3 protein: CASSLTFGRSYNEQFF.

The rearrangement uses TRBV20-1 and TRBJ2-7. The CDR3 contains 13 residues. CDR1 and CDR2 (germline): DFQATT, SNEGSKA (reference sequence). CDR3 protein: CSARERRAYEQYF.

The chain is built from TRBV5-1 and TRBJ1-4. From germline, CDR1 is SGHRS and CDR2 YFSETQ. The CDR3 has 14 amino acids. This chain's CDR3 is CASSLYVSKEKLFF. Filled out from reference TRBV5-1 and TRBJ1-4, the complete variable domain reads KAGVTQTPRYLIKTRGQQVTLSCSPISGHRSVSWYQQTPGQGLQFLFEYFSETQRNKGNFPGRFSGRQFSNSRSEMNVSTLELGDSALYLCASSLYVSKEKLFFGSGTQLSVL.